This T cell receptor (beta chain) was profiled in a study of T cell responses to AZD1222 COVID-19 vaccine. Study outcomes and limitations: Among vaccine-associated CD4 TCRs, coverage spanned spike, with dominance at 160-218 and 743-854. Close to half of all spike-specific TCRs reportedly target regions of the variants that are unmutated.

Details on this clone: The antigen is undetermined.

Sequenced by immunoSEQ multiplex PCR; TCRdb stores in-frame clones only, minus some. The data hold over 150,000 clones, with roughly nine tenths observed a single time. Germline V CDR1 and CDR2: LNHDA, SQIVND (reference sequence). The CDR3 loop spans 20 amino acids. The trim removed 7 bases at V and 0 bases at J, leaving 18 bases unmatched. V is TRBV19 and J is TRBJ1-5; 10 nucleotides line up with TRBD1. Sample: peripheral blood, taken on day 0 of AZD1222 vaccination. This receptor was obtained from an adult in good health. The CDR3 protein is CASTDRPGTGATFSNQPQHF. The CDR3 DNA reads TGTGCCAGTACCGATCGGCCTGGGACAGGGGCCACCTTTAGCAATCAGCCCCAGCATTTT.